Each of the 29 T cell receptor beta chains below was sequenced from the same sample in a study of blood T cell repertoires in COVID-19. Assay: immunoSEQ multiplex PCR; the TCRdb copy retains only in-frame clones and omits some. The sample records a few hundred thousand clones, 80% to 90% being singletons. The material sequenced was PBMCs or T cells enriched from blood (not recorded which). The origin of the receptors is a man aged 25-45 years who had recovered from COVID-19.

The V call is TRBV5-1, the J call TRBJ2-2, with 8 bases aligning to TRBD1. V gave up 2 bases and J gave up 5 bases; unmatched junction bases: 5. Germline V gene lookup returns CDR1 SGHRS and CDR2 YFSETQ. The CDR3 extends over 15 amino acids. The CDR3 here is CASSFSQGATGELFF. Written as DNA, the CDR3 is TGCGCCAGCAGCTTTAGCCAGGGGGCAACCGGGGAGCTGTTTTTT.

For the CDR3, the DNA is TGCGCCAGCAGCCGGGTAAGGACAGGGGACACTGAAGCTTTCTTT. Its protein is CASSRVRTGDTEAFF. The genes are TRBV4-1 and TRBJ1-1; 9 nucleotides agree with TRBD1. Trimming cost V 4 bases and J 3 bases; bases outside gene matches: 6. There are 15 residues in the CDR3. Germline CDR1 is MGHRA and CDR2 is YSYEKL.

This chain connects TRBV12-3 or TRBV12-4 to TRBJ1-1; the match to TRBD1 covers 9 bases. The CDR3 has 13 amino acids. The junction had 4 bases not matched to a gene; V was cut back by 2 bases and J by 9 bases. The CDR3 loop reads CASSLPGTGKAFF. The CDR3 DNA reads TGTGCCAGCAGTTTACCCGGGACAGGGAAAGCTTTCTTT.

The chain uses TRBV18 and TRBJ1-1, with 11 bases lining up with TRBD1. Germline CDR1 and CDR2: KGHSH and LQKENI. CDR3 length: 17 amino acids. V shed 0 bases, J shed 3 bases, and the junction held 6 bases outside the gene matches. CDR3 DNA sequence: TGTGCCAGCTCACCACCTTGGGGGGGACAGGGGGACACTGAAGCTTTCTTT. This sequence encodes CASSPPWGGQGDTEAFF.

The chain employs TRBV29-1 and TRBJ1-1; D might be TRBD1 (6 bases). Trimming took off 7 bases at V and 3 bases at J, with 15 bases between the two ends. The CDR3 is 13 residues long. The germline V gene has CDR1 SQVTM and CDR2 ANQGSEA. Here the CDR3 reads CSATGTYDTEAFF. The CDR3, as DNA: TGCAGCGCAACCGGGACATACGACACTGAAGCTTTCTTT.

The rearrangement links TRBV9 to TRBJ1-2; no reliable D call. CDR3 length equals 14 residues. The germline CDR1 and CDR2 sequences are SGDLS and YYNGEE. Trimming removed 0 bases from V and 5 bases from J, with 11 bases in between. The CDR3 sequence: CASSVGQVDYGYTF. In DNA, the CDR3 is TGTGCCAGCAGCGTAGGTCAGGTCGATTATGGCTACACCTTC.

The chain couples TRBV15 to TRBJ1-1; perhaps TRBD1 as D (5 bases). The CDR3 extends over 14 amino acids. V was clipped by 1 base and J by 3 bases, with 9 bases between them. The V gene's germline CDR1 is LNHNV and CDR2 YYDKDF (reference sequence). The CDR3 nucleotides read TGTGCCACCAGCAGAGTGGGAGGGGACACTGAAGCTTTCTTT. Its translation: CATSRVGGDTEAFF.

This chain connects TRBV18 to TRBJ2-3, with 8 bases identical to TRBD2. Germline trimming cut 3 bases from V and 2 bases from J; bases unmatched to any gene: 7. In germline, CDR1 is KGHSH, CDR2 LQKENI. The CDR3 is 16 amino acids. The CDR3 reads CASSPLGAGDTDTQYF. In nucleotides, the CDR3 is TGTGCCAGCTCACCCCTAGGAGCGGGGGACACAGATACGCAGTATTTT.

This chain joins TRBV7-2 and TRBJ2-1, with D perhaps TRBD2 (5 bases). CDR1 is SGHTA and CDR2 is FQGNSA in the germline V gene. V was trimmed by 0 bases and J by 9 bases, leaving 12 bases between them. The CDR3 totals 14 residues. The CDR3 reads CASSLARAAGEQFF. CDR3 nucleotide sequence: TGTGCCAGCAGCTTAGCGAGGGCTGCGGGTGAGCAGTTCTTC.

The chain recombines TRBV9 with TRBJ2-7; D possibly corresponds to TRBD2 (6 bases). The CDR3 is 14 amino acids. V gave up 4 bases and J gave up 3 bases, with 14 bases separating them. The germline V gene has CDR1 SGDLS and CDR2 YYNGEE. CDR3 coding DNA: TGTGCCAGCAGCCTGCACGAGGAGGGCTACGAGCAGTACTTC. As protein: CASSLHEEGYEQYF.

This rearrangement joins TRBV6-4 to TRBJ2-1, with D possibly matching TRBD2 (7 bases). This CDR3 is 15 amino acids long. Germline V gene lookup returns CDR1 MRHNA and CDR2 SNTAGT. Trimming took off 5 bases at V and 10 bases at J, with 21 bases between the two ends. The CDR3 DNA reads TGTGCCAGCAGTAAGGGGGGGGGCCATCTCTCCGAGCAGTTCTTC. Encoded protein: CASSKGGGHLSEQFF.

V usage is TRBV27 and J usage is TRBJ1-1, with 8 positions matching TRBD1. The CDR3 runs 15 residues. Trimming removed 5 bases from V and 1 base from J; junction bases left unmatched: 6. The germline V gene has CDR1 MNHEY and CDR2 SMNVEV (reference sequence). The CDR3 sequence is CASSRYRGTNTEAFF. The CDR3 DNA is TGTGCCAGCAGTCGCTACAGGGGGACGAACACTGAAGCTTTCTTT.

The rearrangement uses TRBV7-9 and TRBJ1-1, with a tentative D call TRBD1 (6 bases). The V end was cut by 5 bases, the J end by 5 bases, with 15 bases between. There are 14 residues in the CDR3. Germline V lookup: CDR1 SEHNR, CDR2 FQNEAQ (reference sequence). The CDR3 sequence is CASSPAQGITEAFF. CDR3 coding DNA: TGTGCCAGCAGCCCAGCCCAGGGGATAACTGAAGCTTTCTTT.

The chain has TRBV7-9 and TRBJ1-1; D is unclear. V was clipped by 6 bases and J by 6 bases, with 14 bases between them. Germline loops: CDR1 SEHNR, CDR2 FQNEAQ (reference sequence). CDR3 length: 13 residues. The CDR3 region has the DNA TGTGCCAGCAGACCACTCGATGCCGCTGAAGCTTTCTTT. It codes for CASRPLDAAEAFF.

The chain joins TRBV18 to TRBJ2-7; 7 bases line up with TRBD1. This CDR3 region has 15 residues. Per germline, CDR1 KGHSH and CDR2 LQKENI. Germline trimming cut 3 bases from V and 1 base from J; bases unmatched to any gene: 6. In DNA, the CDR3 is TGTGCCAGCTCACCGACAGGGAAGAGGTCCTACGAGCAGTACTTC. This sequence encodes CASSPTGKRSYEQYF. Full variable domain (rest looked up from reference TRBV18 and TRBJ2-7): NAGVMQNPRHLVRRRGQEARLRCSPMKGHSHVYWYRQLPEEGLKFMVYLQKENIIDESGMPKERFSAEFPKEGPSILRIQQVVRGDSAAYFCASSPTGKRSYEQYFGPGTRLTVT.

The chain joins TRBV3-1 (or the pseudogene TRBV3-2) to TRBJ2-3, with 9 bases matching TRBD2. Germline CDR1 LGHDT, CDR2 YNNKEL (reference sequence). V lost 0 bases and J lost 5; bases outside the gene matches: 9. There are 17 residues in the CDR3. The CDR3: CASSQELSSGAKDTQYF. CDR3 DNA: TGTGCCAGCAGCCAAGAGCTATCTAGCGGGGCCAAAGATACGCAGTATTTT.

V is TRBV2 and J is TRBJ1-1; D not resolved. V lost 3 bases, J lost 10 bases, and 12 bases lay in between. CDR1 is SNHLY and CDR2 is FYNNEI in the germline V gene. This CDR3 is built from 12 residues. Here the CDR3 reads CASSDFVVGAFF. The CDR3 DNA reads as TGTGCCAGCAGTGATTTTGTCGTCGGAGCTTTCTTT.

This clone was recorded only once. The chain is built from TRBV9 and TRBJ1-2; 8 bases match TRBD1. V dropped 0 bases and J dropped 4; count of bases not matched to a gene: 5. Germline V gene sequence: CDR1 SGDLS, CDR2 YYNGEE. CDR3 length equals 15 residues. The CDR3 loop reads CASSVGQGAPYGYTF. CDR3 nucleotide sequence: TGTGCCAGCAGCGTAGGGCAGGGGGCCCCCTATGGCTACACCTTC.

The chain uses TRBV27 and TRBJ1-4, with D tentatively TRBD1 (6 bases). Germline V gene lookup returns CDR1 MNHEY and CDR2 SMNVEV (reference sequence). This CDR3 region has 14 residues. Between the trimmed V and J ends, which lost 5 bases and 2 bases, there was a span of 9 bases. CDR3 in DNA: TGTGCCAGCAGTCCCACAGGGACTAATGAAAAACTGTTTTTT. Translated: CASSPTGTNEKLFF.

The chain links TRBV2 to TRBJ2-7; 11 nucleotides match TRBD1. V was pared by 3 bases and J by 6 bases, with 10 bases of the junction left unmatched. The CDR3 extends over 16 amino acids. Germline V gene sequence: CDR1 SNHLY, CDR2 FYNNEI. In DNA form, the CDR3 reads TGTGCCAGCAGTGACAGTCGGACAGGGGGCCAAGGCGAGCAGTACTTC. It yields the protein CASSDSRTGGQGEQYF.

The V call is TRBV6-5, the J call TRBJ2-7; the D gene is possibly TRBD2 (6 bases). Germline CDR1 is MNHEY and CDR2 is SVGAGI. The CDR3 loop spans 14 amino acids. V lost 4 bases, J lost 6 bases, and 16 bases lay in between. The CDR3 loop is CASSSYGGFGEQYF. Written as DNA, the CDR3 is TGTGCCAGCAGTTCCTACGGGGGATTTGGCGAGCAGTACTTC.

This chain links TRBV7-2 with TRBJ2-1; 8 bases agree with TRBD2. V trimming: 4 bases; J trimming: 2 bases; junction bases outside the gene matches: 1. The CDR3 contains 14 residues. The germline V gene has CDR1 SGHTA and CDR2 FQGNSA. The CDR3 spells CASSSGLAYNEQFF. The CDR3 region has the DNA TGTGCCAGCAGCTCGGGACTAGCCTACAATGAGCAGTTCTTC.

This chain uses TRBV29-1 with TRBJ2-3; 10 positions match TRBD2. CDR1 SQVTM and CDR2 ANQGSEA come from the germline V gene. V was pared by 7 bases and J by 2 bases, with 9 bases of the junction left unmatched. The CDR3 spans 15 residues. CDR3 protein: CSANVAGGSTDTQYF. CDR3 DNA sequence: TGCAGCGCGAATGTAGCGGGGGGATCCACAGATACGCAGTATTTT.

This chain joins TRBV30 and TRBJ1-6, with a weak D call TRBD1 (5 bases). Trimming took 2 bases from V and 0 from J, leaving 8 bases between them. The CDR3 length is 15 residues. Germline CDR1 reads GTSNPN; CDR2 reads SVGIG (reference sequence). CDR3 residues: CAWSRGGSYNSPLHF. The DNA of the CDR3 is TGTGCCTGGAGTAGGGGTGGCTCCTATAATTCACCCCTCCACTTT.

The chain employs TRBV10-3 and TRBJ1-5; maybe TRBD1 (6 bases). Germline CDR1 ENHRY, CDR2 SYGVKD. The CDR3 totals 16 residues. The V end was cut by 2 bases, the J end by 3 bases, with 14 bases between. The CDR3 DNA is TGTGCCATCAGTGAGACCCCAGGGGCCACCAATCAGCCCCAGCATTTT. This gives the protein CAISETPGATNQPQHF.

This clone appeared a few times. The rearrangement uses TRBV29-1 and TRBJ1-2; D remains unclear. The V gene lost 3 bases and the J gene lost 4 bases, with 6 bases spanning the gap. Germline V gives CDR1 SQVTM, CDR2 ANQGSEA. CDR3 length: 11 amino acids. CDR3 region: CSVEGSYGYTF. CDR3 nucleotide sequence: TGCAGCGTTGAGGGCAGCTATGGCTACACCTTC.

This clone is a singleton in its sample. The CDR3 spells CASSHNRGTSNQPQHF. The CDR3 nucleotides read TGTGCCAGCAGTCATAACAGGGGTACGAGCAATCAGCCCCAGCATTTT. The chain recombines TRBV6-6 with TRBJ1-5; 7 bases line up with TRBD1. The CDR3 extends over 16 amino acids. With V trimmed by 5 bases and J by 1 base, 8 bases remained unmatched. From germline, CDR1 is MNHNY and CDR2 SVGAGI (reference sequence).

The rearrangement links TRBV9 to TRBJ1-2, with unresolved D. Germline CDR1 reads SGDLS; CDR2 reads YYNGEE. The V and J ends lost 0 bases and 6 bases respectively, with 9 bases between them. The CDR3 has 13 residues. Here the CDR3 DNA reads TGTGCCAGCAGCGTAGGAACAGCCGATGGCTACACCTTC. Encoded protein: CASSVGTADGYTF.

A single count supports this clone. This chain connects TRBV5-4 to TRBJ2-1; D is possibly TRBD1 (5 bases). Trimming pared 7 bases from V and 0 bases from J, leaving 17 bases between. CDR1 SGHNT and CDR2 YYREEE come from the germline V gene (reference sequence). The CDR3 loop spans 16 amino acids. CDR3 nucleotides: TGTGCCAGCTACAAGGGGTCTATTCCCTCCTACAATGAGCAGTTCTTC. Translated: CASYKGSIPSYNEQFF.